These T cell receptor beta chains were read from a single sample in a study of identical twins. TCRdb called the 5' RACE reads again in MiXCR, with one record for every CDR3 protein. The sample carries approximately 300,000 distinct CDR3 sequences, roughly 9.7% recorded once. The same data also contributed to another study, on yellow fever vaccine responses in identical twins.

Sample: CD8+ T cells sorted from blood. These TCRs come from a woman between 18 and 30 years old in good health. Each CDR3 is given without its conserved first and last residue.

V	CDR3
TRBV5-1	ATSPGQGSYEQY
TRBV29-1	SVTLKSAQETQY
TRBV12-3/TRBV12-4	ASSPRSAGGYNEQF
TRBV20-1	SARDGRPQETQY
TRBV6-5	ASSWDSETYEQY
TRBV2	ASPGTANTEAF
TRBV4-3	ASSQDRAVYGANEKLF
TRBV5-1	ASSHRTGRGSYEQY
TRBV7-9	ASSFPGQGAGSYEQY
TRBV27	ASSSGRAYEQY
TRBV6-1	ASSDFRLAGADEQF
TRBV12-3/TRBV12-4	ASRSLPGPEQF
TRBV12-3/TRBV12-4	ASSFNRGGTEAF